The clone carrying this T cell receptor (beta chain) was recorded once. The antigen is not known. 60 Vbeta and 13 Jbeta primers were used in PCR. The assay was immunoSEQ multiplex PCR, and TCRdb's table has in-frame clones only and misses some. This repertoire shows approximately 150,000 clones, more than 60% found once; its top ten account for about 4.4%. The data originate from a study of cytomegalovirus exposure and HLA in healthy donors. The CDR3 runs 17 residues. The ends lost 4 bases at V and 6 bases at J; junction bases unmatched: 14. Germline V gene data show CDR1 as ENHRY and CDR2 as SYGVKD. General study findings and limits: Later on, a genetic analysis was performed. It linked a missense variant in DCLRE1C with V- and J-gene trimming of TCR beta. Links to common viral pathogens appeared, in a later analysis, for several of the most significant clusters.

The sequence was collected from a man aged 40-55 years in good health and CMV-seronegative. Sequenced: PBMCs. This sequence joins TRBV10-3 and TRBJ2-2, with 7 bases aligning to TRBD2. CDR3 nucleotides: TGTGCCATCAGTGTAGGCGGGGGTGACCTTGGGGCCGGGGAGCTGTTTTTT. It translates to CAISVGGGDLGAGELFF.